This T cell receptor beta chain was found in a study of blood T cell repertoires in COVID-19. The repertoire was sequenced with immunoSEQ multiplex PCR; TCRdb's copy has only in-frame clones and lacks some. The data show 120,000 or so clones, with roughly 82% seen just once and approximately 15% held by the top ten. The length of the CDR3 is 16 residues. With V trimmed by 0 bases and J by 7 bases, 8 bases remained unmatched. Germline V CDR1 and CDR2: MNHNS, SASEGT. This TCR came from a woman aged 60 to 75 with acute or convalescent COVID-19. The chain links TRBV6-1 to TRBJ1-2; 10 nucleotides line up with TRBD1. Sample: peripheral blood. The CDR3 coding sequence is TGTGCCAGCAGTGAAGCTATTAGACAGGGGGCGCGTGGCTACACCTTC. It yields the protein CASSEAIRQGARGYTF.